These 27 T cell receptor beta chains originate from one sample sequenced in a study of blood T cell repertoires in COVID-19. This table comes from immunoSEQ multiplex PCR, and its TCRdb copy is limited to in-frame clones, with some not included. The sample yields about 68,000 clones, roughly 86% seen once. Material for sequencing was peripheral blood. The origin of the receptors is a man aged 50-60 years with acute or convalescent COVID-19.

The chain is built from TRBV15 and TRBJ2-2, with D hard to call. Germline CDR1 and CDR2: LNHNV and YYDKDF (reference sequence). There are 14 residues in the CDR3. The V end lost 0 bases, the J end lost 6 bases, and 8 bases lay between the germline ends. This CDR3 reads CATSRDSGSGELFF. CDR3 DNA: TGTGCCACCAGCAGAGATTCGGGTTCCGGGGAGCTGTTTTTT.

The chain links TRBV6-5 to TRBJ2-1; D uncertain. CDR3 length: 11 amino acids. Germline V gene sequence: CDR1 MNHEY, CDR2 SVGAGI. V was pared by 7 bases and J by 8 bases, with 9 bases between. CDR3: CASNDRDEQFF. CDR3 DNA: TGTGCCAGCAACGACCGGGATGAGCAGTTCTTC.

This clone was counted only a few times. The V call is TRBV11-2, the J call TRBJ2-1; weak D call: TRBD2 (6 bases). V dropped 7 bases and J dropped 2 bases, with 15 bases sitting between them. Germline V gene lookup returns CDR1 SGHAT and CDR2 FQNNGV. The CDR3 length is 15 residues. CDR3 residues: CASNAGRAAYNEQFF. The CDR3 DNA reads TGTGCCAGCAACGCGGGACGAGCGGCCTACAATGAGCAGTTCTTC.

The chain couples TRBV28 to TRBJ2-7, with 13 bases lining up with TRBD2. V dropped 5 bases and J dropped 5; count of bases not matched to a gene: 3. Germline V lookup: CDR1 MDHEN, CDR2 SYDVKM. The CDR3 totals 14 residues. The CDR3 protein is CASSTSGRVDEQYF. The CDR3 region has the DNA TGTGCCAGCAGTACTAGCGGGAGGGTTGACGAGCAGTACTTC.

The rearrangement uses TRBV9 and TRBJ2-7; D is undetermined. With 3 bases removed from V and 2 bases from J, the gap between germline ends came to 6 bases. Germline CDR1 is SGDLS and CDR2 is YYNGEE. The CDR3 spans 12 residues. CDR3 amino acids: CASSANTYEQYF. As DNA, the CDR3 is TGTGCCAGCAGCGCCAACACCTACGAGCAGTACTTC.

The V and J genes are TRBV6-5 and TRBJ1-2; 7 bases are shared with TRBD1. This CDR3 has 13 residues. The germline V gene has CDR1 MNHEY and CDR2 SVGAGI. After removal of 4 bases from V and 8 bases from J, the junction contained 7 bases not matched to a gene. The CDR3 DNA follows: TGTGCCAGCAGTTCAACCTCAGGGGGGGGCTACACCTTC. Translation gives CASSSTSGGGYTF.

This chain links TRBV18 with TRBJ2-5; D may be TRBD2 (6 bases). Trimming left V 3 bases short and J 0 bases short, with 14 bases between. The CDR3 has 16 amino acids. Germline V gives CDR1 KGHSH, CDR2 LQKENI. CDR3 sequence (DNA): TGTGCCAGCTCACCGAGTGGGGGGTGGGACCAAGAGACCCAGTACTTC. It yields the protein CASSPSGGWDQETQYF.

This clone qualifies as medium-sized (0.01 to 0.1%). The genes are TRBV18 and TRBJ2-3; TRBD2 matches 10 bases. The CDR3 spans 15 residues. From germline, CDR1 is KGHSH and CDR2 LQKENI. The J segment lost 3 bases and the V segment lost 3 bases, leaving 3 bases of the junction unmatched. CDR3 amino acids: CASSPPGLATDTQYF. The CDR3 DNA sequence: TGTGCCAGCTCACCCCCGGGACTAGCGACAGATACGCAGTATTTT.

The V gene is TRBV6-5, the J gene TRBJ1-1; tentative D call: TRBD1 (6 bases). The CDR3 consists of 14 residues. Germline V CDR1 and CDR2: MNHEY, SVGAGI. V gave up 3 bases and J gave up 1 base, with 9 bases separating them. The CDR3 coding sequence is TGTGCCAGCAGTTATACAGGGACGAACACTGAAGCTTTCTTT. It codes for CASSYTGTNTEAFF.

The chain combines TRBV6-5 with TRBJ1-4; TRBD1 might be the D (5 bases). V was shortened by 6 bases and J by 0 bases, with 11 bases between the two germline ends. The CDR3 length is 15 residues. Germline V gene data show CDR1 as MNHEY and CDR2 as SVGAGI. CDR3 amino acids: CASRGGQATNEKLFF. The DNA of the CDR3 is TGTGCCAGCAGGGGGGGTCAAGCAACTAATGAAAAACTGTTTTTT.

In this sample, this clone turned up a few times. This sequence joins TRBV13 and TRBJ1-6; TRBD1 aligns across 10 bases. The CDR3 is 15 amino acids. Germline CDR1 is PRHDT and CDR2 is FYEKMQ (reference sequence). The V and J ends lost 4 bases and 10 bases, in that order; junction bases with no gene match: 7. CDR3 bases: TGTGCCAGCAGCTCGGGACAGGGGAGAGGGTCACCCCTCCACTTT. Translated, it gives CASSSGQGRGSPLHF.

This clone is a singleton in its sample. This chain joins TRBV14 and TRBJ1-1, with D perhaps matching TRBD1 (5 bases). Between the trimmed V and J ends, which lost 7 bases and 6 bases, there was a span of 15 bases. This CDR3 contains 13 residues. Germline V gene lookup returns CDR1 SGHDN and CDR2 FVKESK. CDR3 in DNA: TGTGCCAGCACCCCATTCGGGGGGGCTGAAGCTTTCTTT. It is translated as CASTPFGGAEAFF.

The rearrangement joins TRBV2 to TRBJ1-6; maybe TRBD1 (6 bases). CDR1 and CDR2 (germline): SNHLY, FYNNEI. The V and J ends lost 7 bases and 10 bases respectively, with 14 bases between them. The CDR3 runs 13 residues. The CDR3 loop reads CASTSQGRSPLHF. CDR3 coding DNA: TGTGCCAGCACCTCACAGGGACGGTCACCCCTCCACTTT. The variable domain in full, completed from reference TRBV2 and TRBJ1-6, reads EPEVTQTPSHQVTQMGQEVILRCVPISNHLYFYWYRQILGQKVEFLVSFYNNEISEKSEIFDDQFSVERPDGSNFTLKIRSTKLEDSAMYFCASTSQGRSPLHFGNGTRLTVT.

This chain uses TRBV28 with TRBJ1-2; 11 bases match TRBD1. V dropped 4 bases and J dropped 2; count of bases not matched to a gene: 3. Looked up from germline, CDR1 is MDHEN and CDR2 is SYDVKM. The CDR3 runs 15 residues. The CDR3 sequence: CASSSGQGANYGYTF. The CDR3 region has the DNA TGTGCCAGCAGTTCCGGACAGGGGGCGAACTATGGCTACACCTTC.

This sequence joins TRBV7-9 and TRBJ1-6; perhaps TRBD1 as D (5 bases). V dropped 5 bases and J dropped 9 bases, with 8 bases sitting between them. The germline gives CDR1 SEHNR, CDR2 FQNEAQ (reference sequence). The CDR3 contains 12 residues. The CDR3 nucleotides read TGTGCCAGCAGCATCCAGGGTTCACCCCTCCACTTT. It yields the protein CASSIQGSPLHF.

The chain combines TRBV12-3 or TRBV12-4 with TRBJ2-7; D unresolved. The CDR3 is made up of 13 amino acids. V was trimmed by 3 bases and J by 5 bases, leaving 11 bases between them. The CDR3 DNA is TGTGCCAGCAGTTTCGTCGAACTCCACGAGCAGTACTTC. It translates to CASSFVELHEQYF.

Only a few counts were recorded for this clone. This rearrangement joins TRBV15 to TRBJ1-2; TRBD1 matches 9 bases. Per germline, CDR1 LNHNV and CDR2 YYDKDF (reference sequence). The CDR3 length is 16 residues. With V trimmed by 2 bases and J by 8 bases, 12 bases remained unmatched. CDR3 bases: TGTGCCACCAGCAGAAAACAGGGGGCCTACCTAGGGGGCTACACCTTC. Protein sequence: CATSRKQGAYLGGYTF.

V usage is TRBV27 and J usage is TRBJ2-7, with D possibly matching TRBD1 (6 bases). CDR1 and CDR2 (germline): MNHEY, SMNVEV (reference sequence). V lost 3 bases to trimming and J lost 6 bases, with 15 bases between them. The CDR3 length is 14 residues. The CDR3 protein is CASSFVKGGLEQYF. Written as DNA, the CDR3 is TGTGCCAGCAGTTTCGTTAAAGGGGGTCTCGAGCAGTACTTC.

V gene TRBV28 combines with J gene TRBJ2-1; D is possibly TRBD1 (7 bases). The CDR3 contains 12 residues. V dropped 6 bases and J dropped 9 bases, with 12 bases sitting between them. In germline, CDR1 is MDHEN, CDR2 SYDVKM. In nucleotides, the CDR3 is TGTGCCAGCAGCCAGGGGGGAGGTGAGCAGTTCTTC. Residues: CASSQGGGEQFF.

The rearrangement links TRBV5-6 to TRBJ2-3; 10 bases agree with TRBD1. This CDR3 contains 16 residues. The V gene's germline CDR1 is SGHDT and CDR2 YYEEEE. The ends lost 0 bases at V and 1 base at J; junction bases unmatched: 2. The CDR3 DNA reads TGTGCCAGCAGCTTGGGGACAGGGGGAGGCACAGATACGCAGTATTTT. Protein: CASSLGTGGGTDTQYF.

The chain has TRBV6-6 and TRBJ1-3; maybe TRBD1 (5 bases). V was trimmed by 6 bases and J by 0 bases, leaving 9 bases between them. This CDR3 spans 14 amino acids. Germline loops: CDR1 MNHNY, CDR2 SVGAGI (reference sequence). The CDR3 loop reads CASRAGPSGNTIYF. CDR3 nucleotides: TGTGCCAGCAGGGCGGGGCCCTCTGGAAACACCATATATTTT.

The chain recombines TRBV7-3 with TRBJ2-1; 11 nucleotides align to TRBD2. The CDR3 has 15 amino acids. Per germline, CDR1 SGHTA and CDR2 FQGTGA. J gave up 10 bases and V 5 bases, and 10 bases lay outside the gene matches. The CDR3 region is CASSPLLAGVNEQFF. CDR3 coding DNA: TGTGCCAGCAGCCCTTTACTAGCGGGAGTCAACGAGCAGTTCTTC.

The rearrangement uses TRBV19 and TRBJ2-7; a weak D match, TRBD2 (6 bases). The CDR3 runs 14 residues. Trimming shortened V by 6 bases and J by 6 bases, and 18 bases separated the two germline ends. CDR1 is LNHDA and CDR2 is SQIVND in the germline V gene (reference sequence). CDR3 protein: CASRISGAAVEQYF. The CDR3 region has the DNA TGTGCCAGTAGAATTAGCGGAGCAGCGGTCGAGCAGTACTTC.

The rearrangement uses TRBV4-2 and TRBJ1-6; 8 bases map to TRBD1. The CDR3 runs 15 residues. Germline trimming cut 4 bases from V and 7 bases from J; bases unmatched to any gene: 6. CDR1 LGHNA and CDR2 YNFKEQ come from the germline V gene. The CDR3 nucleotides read TGTGCCAGCAGCCCGCAGGGGGCTTGGAATTCACCCCTCCACTTT. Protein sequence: CASSPQGAWNSPLHF.

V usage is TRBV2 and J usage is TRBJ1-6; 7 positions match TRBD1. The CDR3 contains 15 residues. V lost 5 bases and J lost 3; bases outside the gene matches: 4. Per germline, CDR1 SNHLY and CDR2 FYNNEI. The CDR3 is CASSPQGNYNSPLHF. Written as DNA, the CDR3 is TGTGCCAGCAGTCCACAGGGGAACTATAATTCACCCCTCCACTTT.

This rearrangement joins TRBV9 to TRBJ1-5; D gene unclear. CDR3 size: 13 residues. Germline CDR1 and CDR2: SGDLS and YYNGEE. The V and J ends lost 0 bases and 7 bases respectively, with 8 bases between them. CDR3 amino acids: CASSVDEGQPQHF. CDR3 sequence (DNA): TGTGCCAGCAGCGTAGATGAGGGACAGCCCCAGCATTTT.

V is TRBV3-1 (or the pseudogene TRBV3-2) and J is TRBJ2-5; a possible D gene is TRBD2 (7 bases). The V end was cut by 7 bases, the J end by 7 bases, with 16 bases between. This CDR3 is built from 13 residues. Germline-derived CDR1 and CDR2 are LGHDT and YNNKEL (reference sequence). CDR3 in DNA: TGTGCCAGCACACTCGGGGGGCTAGGGACCCAGTACTTC. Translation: CASTLGGLGTQYF.